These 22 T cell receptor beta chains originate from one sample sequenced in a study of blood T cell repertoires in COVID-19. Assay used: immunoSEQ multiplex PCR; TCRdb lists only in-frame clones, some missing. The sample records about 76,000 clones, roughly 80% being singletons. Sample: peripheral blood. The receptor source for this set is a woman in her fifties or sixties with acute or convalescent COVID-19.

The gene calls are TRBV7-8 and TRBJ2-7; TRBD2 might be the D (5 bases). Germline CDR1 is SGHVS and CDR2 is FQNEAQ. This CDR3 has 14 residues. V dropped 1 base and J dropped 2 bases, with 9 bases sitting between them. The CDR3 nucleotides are TGTGCCAGCAGCTTAGGAGGGTTTACCTACGAGCAGTACGTC. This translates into CASSLGGFTYEQYV.

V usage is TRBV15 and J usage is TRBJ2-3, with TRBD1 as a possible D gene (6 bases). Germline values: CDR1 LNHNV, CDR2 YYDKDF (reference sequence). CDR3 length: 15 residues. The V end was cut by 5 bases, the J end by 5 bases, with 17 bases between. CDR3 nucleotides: TGTGCCACCAGCTCACGTACAGGGTCGGGAGATACGCAGTATTTT. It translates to CATSSRTGSGDTQYF. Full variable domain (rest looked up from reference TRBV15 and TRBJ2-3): DAMVIQNPRYQVTQFGKPVTLSCSQTLNHNVMYWYQQKSSQAPKLLFHYYDKDFNNEADTPDNFQSRRPNTSFCFLDIRSPGLGDTAMYLCATSSRTGSGDTQYFGPGTRLTVL.

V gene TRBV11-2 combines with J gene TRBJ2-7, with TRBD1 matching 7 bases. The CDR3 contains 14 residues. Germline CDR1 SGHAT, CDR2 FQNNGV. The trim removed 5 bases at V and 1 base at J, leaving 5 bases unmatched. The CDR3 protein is CASSPTGWSYEQYV. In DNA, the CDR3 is TGTGCCAGCAGCCCGACAGGGTGGTCCTACGAGCAGTACGTC.

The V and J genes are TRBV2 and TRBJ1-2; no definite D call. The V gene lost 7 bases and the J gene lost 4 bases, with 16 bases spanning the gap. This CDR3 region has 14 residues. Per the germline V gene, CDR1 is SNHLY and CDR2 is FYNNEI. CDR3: CASTVPSRSYGYTF. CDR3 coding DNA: TGTGCCAGCACCGTACCTTCACGGAGCTATGGCTACACCTTC.

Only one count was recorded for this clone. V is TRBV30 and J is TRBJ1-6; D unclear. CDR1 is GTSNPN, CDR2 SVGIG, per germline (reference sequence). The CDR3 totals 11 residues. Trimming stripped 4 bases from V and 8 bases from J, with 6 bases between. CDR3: CAWTVDSPLHF. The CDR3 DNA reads TGTGCCTGGACAGTGGATTCACCCCTCCACTTT.

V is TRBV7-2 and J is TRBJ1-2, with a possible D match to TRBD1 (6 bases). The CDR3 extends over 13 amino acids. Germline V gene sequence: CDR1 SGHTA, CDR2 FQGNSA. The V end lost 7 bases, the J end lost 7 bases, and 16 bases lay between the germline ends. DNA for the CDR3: TGTGCCAGCACCCAACTGGGGGCAAGTGGCTACACCTTC. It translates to CASTQLGASGYTF.

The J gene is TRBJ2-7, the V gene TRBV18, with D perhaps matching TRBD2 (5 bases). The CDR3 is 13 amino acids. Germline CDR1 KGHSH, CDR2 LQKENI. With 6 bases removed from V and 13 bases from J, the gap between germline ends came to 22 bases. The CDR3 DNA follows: TGTGCCAGCTCTCCCTCCGTCGAGGGCCCCCTCTACGTC. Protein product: CASSPSVEGPLYV.

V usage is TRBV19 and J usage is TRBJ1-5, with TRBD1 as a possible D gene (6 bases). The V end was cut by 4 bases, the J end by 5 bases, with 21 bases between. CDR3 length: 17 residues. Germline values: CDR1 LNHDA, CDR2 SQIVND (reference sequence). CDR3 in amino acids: CASSRGQMGASDQPQHF. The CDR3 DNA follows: TGTGCCAGTAGTAGGGGACAAATGGGGGCGAGTGATCAGCCCCAGCATTTT.

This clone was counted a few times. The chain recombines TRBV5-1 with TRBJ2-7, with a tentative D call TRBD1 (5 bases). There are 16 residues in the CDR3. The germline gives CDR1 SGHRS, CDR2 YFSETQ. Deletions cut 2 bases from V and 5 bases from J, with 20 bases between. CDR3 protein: CASSFGTGARADEQYF. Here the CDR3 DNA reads TGCGCCAGCAGCTTCGGTACTGGTGCCAGGGCGGACGAGCAGTACTTC. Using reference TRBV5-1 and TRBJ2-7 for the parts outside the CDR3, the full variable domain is KAGVTQTPRYLIKTRGQQVTLSCSPISGHRSVSWYQQTPGQGLQFLFEYFSETQRNKGNFPGRFSGRQFSNSRSEMNVSTLELGDSALYLCASSFGTGARADEQYFGPGTRLTVT.

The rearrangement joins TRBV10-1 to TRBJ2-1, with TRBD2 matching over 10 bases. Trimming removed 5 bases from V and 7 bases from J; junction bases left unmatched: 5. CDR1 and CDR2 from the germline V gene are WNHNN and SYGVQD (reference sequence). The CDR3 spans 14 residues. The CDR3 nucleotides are TGCGCCAGCAGTCCTAGCGGGGGTTATAATGAGCAGTTCTTC. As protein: CASSPSGGYNEQFF.

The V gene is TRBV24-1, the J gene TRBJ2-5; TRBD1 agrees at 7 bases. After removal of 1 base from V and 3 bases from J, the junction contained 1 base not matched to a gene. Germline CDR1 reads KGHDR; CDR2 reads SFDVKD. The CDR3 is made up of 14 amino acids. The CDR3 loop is CATSDFGTEETQYF. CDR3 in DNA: TGTGCCACCAGTGATTTTGGGACAGAAGAGACCCAGTACTTC.

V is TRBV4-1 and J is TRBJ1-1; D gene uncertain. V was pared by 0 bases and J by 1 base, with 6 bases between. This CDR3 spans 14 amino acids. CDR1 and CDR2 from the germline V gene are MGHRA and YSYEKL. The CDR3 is CASSQDRPNTEAFF. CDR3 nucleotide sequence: TGCGCCAGCAGCCAAGACAGGCCGAACACTGAAGCTTTCTTT.

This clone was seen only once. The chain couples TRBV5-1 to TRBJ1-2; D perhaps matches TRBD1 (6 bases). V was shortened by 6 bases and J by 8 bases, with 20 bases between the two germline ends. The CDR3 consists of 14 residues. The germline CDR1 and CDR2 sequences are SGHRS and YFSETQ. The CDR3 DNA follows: TGCGCCAGCACCCGCGTTGACACAGGGACCGGCTACACCTTC. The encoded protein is CASTRVDTGTGYTF.

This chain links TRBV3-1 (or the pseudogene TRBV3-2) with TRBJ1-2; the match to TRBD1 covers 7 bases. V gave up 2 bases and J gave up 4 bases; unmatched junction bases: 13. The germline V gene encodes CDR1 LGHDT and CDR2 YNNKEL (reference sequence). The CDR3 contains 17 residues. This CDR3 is CASSQSHRQGIIYGYTF. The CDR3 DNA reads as TGTGCCAGCAGCCAATCCCATAGACAGGGTATAATCTATGGCTACACCTTC.

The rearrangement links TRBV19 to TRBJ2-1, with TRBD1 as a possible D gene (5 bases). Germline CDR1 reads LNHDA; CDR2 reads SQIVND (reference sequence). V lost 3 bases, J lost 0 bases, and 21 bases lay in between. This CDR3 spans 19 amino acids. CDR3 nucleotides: TGTGCCAGTAGTATCGATTCTGGCGCGGCCAGGGTCTCCTACAATGAGCAGTTCTTC. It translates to CASSIDSGAARVSYNEQFF.

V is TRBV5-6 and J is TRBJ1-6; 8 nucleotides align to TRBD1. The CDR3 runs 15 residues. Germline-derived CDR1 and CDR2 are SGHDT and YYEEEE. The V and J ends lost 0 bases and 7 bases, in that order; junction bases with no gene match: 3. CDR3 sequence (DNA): TGTGCCAGCAGCTTGGCAGCAGGGGGCAATTCACCCCTCCACTTT. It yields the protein CASSLAAGGNSPLHF.

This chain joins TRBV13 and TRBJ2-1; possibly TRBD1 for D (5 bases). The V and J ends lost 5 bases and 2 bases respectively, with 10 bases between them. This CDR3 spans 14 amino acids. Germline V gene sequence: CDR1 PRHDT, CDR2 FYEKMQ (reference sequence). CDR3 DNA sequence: TGTGCCAGCAGCCCCCAGGGCCCCTACAATGAGCAGTTCTTC. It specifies CASSPQGPYNEQFF.

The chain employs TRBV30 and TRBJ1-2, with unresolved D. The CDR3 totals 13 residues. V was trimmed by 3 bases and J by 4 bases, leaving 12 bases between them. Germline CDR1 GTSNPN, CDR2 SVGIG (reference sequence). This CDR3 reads CAWRRERSYGYTF. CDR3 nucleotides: TGTGCCTGGAGGAGGGAAAGATCCTATGGCTACACCTTC.

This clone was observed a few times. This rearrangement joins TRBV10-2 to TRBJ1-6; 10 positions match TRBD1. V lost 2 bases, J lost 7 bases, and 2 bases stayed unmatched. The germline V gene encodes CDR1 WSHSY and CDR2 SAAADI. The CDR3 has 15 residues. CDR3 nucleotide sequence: TGCGCCAGCAGTGAGGGGACAGGGGTAAATTCACCCCTCCACTTT. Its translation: CASSEGTGVNSPLHF.

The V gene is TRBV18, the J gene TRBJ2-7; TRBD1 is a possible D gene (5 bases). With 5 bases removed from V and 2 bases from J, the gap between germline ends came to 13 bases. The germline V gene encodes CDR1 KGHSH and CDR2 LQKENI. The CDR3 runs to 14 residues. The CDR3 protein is CASSANRKPYEQYF. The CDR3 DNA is TGTGCCAGCTCAGCCAACAGGAAACCCTACGAGCAGTACTTC.

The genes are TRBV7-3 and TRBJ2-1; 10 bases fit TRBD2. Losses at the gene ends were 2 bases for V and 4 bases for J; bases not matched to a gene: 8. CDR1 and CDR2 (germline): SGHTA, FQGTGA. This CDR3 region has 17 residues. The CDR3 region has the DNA TGTGCCAGCAGCTTAGACCGCGCTAGCGGGGGATACAATGAGCAGTTCTTC. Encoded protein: CASSLDRASGGYNEQFF.

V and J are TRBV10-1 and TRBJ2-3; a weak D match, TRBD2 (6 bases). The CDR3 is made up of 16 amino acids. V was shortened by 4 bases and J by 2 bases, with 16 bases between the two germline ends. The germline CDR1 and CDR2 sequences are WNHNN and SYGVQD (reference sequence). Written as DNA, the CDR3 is TGCGCCAGCAGTGCGACTTCGGGACTTTCCACAGATACGCAGTATTTT. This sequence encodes CASSATSGLSTDTQYF.